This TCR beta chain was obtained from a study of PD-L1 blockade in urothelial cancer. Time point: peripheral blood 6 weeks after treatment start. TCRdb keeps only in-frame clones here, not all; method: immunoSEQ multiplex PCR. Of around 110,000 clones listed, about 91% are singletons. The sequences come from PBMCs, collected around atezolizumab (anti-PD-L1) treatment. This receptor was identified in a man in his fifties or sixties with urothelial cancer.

The CDR3: CASSYFSGGNEKLFF. Written as DNA, the CDR3 is TGTGCCAGCAGTTACTTCTCTGGGGGGAATGAAAAACTGTTTTTT. The chain has TRBV6-5 and TRBJ1-4; a weak D match, TRBD1 (5 bases). Germline-derived CDR1 and CDR2 are MNHEY and SVGAGI. This CDR3 region has 15 residues. V lost 1 base and J 5 bases, leaving 11 bases between the germline ends.